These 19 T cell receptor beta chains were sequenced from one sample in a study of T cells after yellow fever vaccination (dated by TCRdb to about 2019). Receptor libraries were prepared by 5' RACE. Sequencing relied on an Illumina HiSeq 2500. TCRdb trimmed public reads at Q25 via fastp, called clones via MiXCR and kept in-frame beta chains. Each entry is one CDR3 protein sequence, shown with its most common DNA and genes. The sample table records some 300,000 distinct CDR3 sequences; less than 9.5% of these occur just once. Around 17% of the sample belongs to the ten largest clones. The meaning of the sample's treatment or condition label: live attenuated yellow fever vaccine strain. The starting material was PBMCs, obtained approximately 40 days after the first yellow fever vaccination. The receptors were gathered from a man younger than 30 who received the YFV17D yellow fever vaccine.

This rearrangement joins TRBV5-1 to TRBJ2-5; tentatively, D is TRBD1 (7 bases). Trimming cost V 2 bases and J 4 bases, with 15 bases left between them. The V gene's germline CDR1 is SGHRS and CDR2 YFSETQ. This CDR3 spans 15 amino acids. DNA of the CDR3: TGCGCCAGCAGCTTCACCCGACAGGGAGGAGAGACCCAGTACTTC. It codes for CASSFTRQGGETQYF.

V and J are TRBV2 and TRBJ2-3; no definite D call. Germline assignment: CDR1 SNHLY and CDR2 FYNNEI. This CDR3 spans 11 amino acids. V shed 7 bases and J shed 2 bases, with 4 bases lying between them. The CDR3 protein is CASMFTDTQYF. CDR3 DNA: TGTGCCAGCATGTTCACAGATACGCAGTATTTT.

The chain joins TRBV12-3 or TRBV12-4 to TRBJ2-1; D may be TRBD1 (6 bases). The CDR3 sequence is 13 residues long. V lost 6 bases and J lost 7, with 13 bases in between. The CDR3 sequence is CASRLLGANEQFF. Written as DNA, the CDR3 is TGTGCCAGCAGGCTCCTGGGGGCGAATGAGCAGTTCTTC.

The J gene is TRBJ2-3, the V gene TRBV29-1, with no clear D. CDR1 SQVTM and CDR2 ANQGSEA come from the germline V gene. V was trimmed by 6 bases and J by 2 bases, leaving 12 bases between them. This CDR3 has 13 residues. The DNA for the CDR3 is TGCAGCGTGGGCCGGACCCACACAGATACGCAGTATTTT. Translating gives CSVGRTHTDTQYF.

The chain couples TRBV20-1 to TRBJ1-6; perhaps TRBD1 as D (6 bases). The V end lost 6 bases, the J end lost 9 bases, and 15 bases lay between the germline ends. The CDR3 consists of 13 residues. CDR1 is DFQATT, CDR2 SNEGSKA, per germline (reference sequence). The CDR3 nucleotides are TGCAGTGCCGCACAGGGAAGCACTTCACCCCTCCACTTT. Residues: CSAAQGSTSPLHF.

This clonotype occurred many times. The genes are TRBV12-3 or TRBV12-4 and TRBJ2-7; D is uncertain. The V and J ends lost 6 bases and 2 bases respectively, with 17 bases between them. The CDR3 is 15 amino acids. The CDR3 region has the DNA TGTGCCAGCAGCCGACGGAAGGACGGACCCTACGAGCAGTACTTC. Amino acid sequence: CASSRRKDGPYEQYF.

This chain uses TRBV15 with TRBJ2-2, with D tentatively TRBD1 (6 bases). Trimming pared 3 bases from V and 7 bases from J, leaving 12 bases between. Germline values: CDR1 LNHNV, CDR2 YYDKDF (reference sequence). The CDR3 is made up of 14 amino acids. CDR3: CATSRPKGVGELFF. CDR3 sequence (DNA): TGTGCCACCAGCAGGCCAAAGGGGGTCGGGGAGCTGTTTTTT.

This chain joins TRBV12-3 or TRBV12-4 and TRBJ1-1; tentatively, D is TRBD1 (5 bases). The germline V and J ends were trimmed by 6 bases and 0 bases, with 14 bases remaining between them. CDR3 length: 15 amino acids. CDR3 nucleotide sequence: TGTGCCAGCAGCCAAGCAGGGCACCTGAACACTGAAGCTTTCTTT. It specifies CASSQAGHLNTEAFF.

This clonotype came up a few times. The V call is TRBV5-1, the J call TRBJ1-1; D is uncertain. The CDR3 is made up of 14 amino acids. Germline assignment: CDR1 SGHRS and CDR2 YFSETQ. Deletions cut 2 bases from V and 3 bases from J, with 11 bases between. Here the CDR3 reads CASSFWSPDTEAFF. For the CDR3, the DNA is TGCGCCAGCAGCTTTTGGTCCCCGGACACTGAAGCTTTCTTT.

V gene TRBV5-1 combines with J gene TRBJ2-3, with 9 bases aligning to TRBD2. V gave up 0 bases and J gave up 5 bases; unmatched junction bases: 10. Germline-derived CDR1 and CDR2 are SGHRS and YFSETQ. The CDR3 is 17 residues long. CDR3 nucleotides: TGCGCCAGCAGCTTGGGGTTAGCGGGGGCTCAAGGAGATACGCAGTATTTT. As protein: CASSLGLAGAQGDTQYF.

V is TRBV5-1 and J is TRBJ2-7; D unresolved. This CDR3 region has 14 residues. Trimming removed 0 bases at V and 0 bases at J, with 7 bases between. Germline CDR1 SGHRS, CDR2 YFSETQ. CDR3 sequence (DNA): TGCGCCAGCAGCTTGGGACATAGCTCCTACGAGCAGTACGTC. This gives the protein CASSLGHSSYEQYV.

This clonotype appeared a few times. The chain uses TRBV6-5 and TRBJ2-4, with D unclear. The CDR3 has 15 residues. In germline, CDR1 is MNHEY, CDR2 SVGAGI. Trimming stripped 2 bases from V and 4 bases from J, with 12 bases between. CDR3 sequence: CASSYGTLGKNIQYF. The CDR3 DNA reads TGTGCCAGCAGTTACGGAACACTCGGTAAAAACATTCAGTACTTC.

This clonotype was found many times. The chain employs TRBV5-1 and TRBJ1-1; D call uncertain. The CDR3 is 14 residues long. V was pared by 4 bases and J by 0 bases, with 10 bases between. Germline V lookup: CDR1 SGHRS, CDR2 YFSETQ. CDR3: CASSLDGLNTEAFF. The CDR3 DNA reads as TGCGCCAGCAGCCTGGACGGACTGAACACTGAAGCTTTCTTT.

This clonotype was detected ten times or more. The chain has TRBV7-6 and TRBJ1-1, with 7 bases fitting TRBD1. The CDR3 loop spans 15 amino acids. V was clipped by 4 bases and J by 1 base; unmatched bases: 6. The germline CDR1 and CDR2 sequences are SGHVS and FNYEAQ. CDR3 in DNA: TGTGCCAGCAGCTCTAGACAGGGACAGAACACTGAAGCTTTCTTT. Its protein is CASSSRQGQNTEAFF.

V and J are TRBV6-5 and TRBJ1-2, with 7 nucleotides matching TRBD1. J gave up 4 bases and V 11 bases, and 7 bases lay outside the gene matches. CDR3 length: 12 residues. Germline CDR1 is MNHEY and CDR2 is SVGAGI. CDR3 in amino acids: CAATDRAYGYTF. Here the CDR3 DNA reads TGTGCCGCCACCGACAGGGCCTATGGCTACACCTTC.

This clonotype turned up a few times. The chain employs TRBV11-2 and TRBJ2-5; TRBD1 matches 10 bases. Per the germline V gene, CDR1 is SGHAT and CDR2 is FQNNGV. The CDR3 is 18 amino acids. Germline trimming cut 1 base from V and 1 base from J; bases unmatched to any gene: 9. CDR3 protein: CASSLVGTGARSQETQYF. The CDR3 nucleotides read TGTGCCAGCAGCTTAGTTGGGACAGGGGCTCGGAGCCAAGAGACCCAGTACTTC.

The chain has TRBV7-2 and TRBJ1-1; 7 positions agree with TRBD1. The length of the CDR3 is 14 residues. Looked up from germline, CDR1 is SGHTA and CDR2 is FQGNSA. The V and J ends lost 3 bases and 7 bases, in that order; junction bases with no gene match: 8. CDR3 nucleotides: TGTGCCAGCAGCTTTTACAGGGGAGAACGTGAAGCTTTCTTT. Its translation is CASSFYRGEREAFF. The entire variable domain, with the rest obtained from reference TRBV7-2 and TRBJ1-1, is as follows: GAGVSQSPSNKVTEKGKDVELRCDPISGHTALYWYRQSLGQGLEFLIYFQGNSAPDKSGLPSDRFSAERTGGSVSTLTIQRTQQEDSAVYLCASSFYRGEREAFFGQGTRLTVV.

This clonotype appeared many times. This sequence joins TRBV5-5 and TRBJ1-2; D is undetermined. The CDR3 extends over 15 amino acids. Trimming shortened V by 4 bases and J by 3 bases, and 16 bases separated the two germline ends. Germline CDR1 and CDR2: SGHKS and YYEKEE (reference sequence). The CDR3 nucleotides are TGTGCCAGCAGCCCCCGGGGTGCCCTGGACTATGGCTACACCTTC. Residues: CASSPRGALDYGYTF.

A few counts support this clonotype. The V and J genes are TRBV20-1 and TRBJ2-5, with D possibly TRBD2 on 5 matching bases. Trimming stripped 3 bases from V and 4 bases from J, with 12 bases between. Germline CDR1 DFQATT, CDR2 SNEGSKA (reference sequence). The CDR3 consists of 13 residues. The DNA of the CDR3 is TGCAGTGCTAGGGCCCCGGGGTTAGAGACCCAGTACTTC. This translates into CSARAPGLETQYF.